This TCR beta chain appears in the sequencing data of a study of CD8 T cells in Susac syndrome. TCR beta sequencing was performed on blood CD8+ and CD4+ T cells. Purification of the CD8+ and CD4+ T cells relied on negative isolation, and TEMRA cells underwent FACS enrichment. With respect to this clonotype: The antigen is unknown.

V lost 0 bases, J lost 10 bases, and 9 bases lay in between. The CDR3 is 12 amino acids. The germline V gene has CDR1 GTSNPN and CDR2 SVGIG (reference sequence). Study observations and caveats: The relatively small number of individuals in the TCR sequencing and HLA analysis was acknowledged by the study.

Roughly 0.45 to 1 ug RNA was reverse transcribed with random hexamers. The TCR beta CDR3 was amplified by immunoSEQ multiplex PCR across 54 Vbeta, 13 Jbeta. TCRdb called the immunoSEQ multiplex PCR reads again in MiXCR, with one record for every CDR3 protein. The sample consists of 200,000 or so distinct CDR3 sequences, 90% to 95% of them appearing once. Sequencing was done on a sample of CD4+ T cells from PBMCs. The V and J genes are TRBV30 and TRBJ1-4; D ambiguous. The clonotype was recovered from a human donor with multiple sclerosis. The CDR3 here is CAWSVTGGKLFF. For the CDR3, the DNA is TGTGCCTGGAGTGTAACGGGAGGAAAACTGTTTTTT.